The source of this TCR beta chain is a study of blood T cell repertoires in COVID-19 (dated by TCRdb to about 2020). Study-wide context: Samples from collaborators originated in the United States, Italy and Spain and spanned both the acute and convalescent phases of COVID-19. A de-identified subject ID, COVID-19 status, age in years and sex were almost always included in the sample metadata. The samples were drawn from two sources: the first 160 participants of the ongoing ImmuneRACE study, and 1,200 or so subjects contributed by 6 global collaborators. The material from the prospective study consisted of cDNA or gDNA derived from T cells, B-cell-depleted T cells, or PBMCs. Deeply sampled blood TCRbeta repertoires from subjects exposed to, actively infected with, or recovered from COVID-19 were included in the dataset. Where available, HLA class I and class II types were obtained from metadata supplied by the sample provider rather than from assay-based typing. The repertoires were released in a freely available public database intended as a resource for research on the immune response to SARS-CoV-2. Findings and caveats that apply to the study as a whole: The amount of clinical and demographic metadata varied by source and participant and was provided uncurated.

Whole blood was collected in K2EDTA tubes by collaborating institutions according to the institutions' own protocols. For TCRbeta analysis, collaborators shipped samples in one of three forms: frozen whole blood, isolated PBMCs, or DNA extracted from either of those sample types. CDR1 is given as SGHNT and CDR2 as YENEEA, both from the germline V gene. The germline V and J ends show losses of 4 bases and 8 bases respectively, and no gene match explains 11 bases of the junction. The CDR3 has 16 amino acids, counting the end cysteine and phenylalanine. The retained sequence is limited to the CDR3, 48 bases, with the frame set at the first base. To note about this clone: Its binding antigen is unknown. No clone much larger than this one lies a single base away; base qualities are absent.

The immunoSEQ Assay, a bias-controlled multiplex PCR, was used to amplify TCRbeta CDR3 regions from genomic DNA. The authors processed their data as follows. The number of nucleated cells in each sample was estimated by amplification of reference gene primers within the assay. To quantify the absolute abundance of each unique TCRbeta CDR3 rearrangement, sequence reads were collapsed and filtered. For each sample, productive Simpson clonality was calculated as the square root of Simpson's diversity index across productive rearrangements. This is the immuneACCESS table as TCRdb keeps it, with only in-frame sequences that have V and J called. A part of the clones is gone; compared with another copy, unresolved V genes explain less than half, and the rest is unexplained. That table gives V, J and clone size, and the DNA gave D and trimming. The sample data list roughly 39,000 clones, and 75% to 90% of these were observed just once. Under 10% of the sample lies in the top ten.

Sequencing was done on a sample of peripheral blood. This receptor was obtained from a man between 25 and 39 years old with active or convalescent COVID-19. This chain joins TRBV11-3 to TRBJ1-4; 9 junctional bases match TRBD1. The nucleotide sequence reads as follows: TGTGCCAGCAGCTCGCGGACAGGGGCCGGTGTCGAAAAACTGTTTTTT. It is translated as CASSSRTGAGVEKLFF. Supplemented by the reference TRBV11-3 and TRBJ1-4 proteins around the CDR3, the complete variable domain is EAGVVQSPRYKIIEKKQPVAFWCNPISGHNTLYWYLQNLGQGPELLIRYENEEAVDDSQLPKDRFSAERLKGVDSTLKIQPAELGDSAVYLCASSSRTGAGVEKLFFGSGTQLSVL.